The present entry profiles one TCR beta chain with its context. Antigen: not known. The sample comes from a study of cytomegalovirus exposure and HLA in healthy donors. Study as a whole: Unique TCRs numbering some 77 million, obtained from HLA-typed donors, made up an early data release. Regarding the study as a whole: The authors judged a highly shared variant cluster likely a sequencing artifact.

The CDR3 is 13 residues long. Germline values: CDR1 LNHDA, CDR2 SQIVND (reference sequence). The ends were cut back, 6 bases at V and 0 bases at J, with 9 bases in the middle. The PCR contained 60 Vbeta and 13 Jbeta primers. Per the study methods: Later, an analysis found roughly 80 million unique TCR beta chains, and around 12 million of these were shared. Libraries were prepared by immunoSEQ multiplex PCR; TCRdb keeps only in-frame clonotypes and omits some of them. V and J calls and clone size follow that table, whereas D and trimming were derived from the DNA. The table has roughly 130,000 clones, roughly 80% seen once.

Input material: PBMCs. The rearrangement uses TRBV19 and TRBJ2-7; a weak D match, TRBD2 (5 bases). The clonotype comes from a boy younger than 18 in good health and CMV-seronegative. CDR3 sequence reads: CASRSDYSYEQYF. The CDR3 DNA sequence: TGTGCCAGTAGAAGCGACTACTCCTACGAGCAGTACTTC.